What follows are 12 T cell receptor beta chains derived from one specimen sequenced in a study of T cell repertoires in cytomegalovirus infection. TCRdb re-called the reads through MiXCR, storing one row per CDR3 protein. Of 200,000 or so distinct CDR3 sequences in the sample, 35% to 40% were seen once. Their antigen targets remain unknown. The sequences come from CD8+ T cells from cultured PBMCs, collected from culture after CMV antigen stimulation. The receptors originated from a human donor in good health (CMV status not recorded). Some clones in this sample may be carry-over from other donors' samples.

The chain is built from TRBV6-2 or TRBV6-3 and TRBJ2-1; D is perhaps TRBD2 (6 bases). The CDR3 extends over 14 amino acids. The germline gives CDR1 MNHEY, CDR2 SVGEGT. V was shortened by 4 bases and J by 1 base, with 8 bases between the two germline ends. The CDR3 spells CASSSGGSYNEQFF. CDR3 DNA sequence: TGTGCCAGCAGTTCAGGAGGGTCCTACAATGAGCAGTTCTTC.

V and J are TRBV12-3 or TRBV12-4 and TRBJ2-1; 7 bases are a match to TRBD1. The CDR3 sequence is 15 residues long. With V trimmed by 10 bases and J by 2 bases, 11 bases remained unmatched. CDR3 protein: CAIRDSRKPYNEQFF. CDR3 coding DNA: TGTGCCATACGGGACAGCCGAAAACCCTACAATGAGCAGTTCTTC.

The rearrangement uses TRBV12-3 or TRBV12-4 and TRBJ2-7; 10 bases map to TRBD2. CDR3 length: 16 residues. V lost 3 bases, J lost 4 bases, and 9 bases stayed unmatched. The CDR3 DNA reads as TGTGCCAGCAGTTTGAGCGGGAGGGCCTCATTTTACGAGCAGTACTTC. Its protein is CASSLSGRASFYEQYF.

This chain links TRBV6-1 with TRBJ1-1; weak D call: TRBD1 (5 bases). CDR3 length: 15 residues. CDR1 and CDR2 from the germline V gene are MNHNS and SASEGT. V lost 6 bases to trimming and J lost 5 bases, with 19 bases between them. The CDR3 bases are TGTGCCAGCAGGGATGGGAGGACAATGGGGACTGAAGCTTTCTTT. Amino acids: CASRDGRTMGTEAFF.

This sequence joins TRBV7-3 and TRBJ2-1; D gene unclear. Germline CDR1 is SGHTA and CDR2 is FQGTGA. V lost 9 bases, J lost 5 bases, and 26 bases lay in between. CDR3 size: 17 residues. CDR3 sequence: CARTHEVGLGVNNEQFF. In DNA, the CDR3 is TGTGCCAGAACCCACGAGGTTGGCCTTGGTGTCAACAATGAGCAGTTCTTC.

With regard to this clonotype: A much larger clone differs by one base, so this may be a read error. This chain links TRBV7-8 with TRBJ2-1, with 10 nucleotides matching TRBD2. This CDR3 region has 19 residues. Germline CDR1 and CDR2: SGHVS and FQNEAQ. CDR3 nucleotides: TGTGCCAGCAGCTTATTTTTAGCGGGGGGACTACCTTCCTACAATGAGCAGTTATTC. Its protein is CASSLFLAGGLPSYNEQLF.

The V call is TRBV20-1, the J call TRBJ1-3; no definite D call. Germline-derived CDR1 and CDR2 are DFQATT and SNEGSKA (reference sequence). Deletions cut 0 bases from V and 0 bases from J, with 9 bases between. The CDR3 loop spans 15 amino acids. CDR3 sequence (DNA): TGCAGTGCTAGAGACTTGCCTGTCTCTGGAAACACCATATATTTT. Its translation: CSARDLPVSGNTIYF.

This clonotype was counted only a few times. Here the CDR3 reads CASSVKGGTDTQYF. The CDR3 region has the DNA TGTGCCAGCAGCGTTAAGGGGGGCACAGATACGCAGTATTTT. The gene calls are TRBV9 and TRBJ2-3; D is possibly TRBD1 (6 bases). V lost 2 bases and J 1 base, leaving 8 bases between the germline ends. The CDR3 length is 14 residues. CDR1 SGDLS and CDR2 YYNGEE come from the germline V gene.

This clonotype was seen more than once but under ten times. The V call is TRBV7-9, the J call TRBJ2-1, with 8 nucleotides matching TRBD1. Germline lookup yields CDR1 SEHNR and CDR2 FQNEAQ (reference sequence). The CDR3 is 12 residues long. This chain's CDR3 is CSGQGSYNEQFF. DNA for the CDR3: TGTAGTGGACAGGGCTCCTACAATGAGCAGTTCTTC.

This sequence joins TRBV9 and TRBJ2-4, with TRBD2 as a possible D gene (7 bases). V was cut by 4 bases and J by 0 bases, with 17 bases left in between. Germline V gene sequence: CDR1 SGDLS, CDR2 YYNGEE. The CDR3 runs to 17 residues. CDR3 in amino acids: CASSLSGGAGAKNIQYF. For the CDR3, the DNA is TGTGCCAGCAGCCTCTCGGGGGGCGCGGGAGCCAAAAACATTCAGTACTTC.

CDR3 amino acids: CASSLLGEGKNIQYF. The CDR3 region has the DNA TGTGCCAGCAGTTTACTTGGCGAGGGGAAAAACATTCAGTACTTC. The rearrangement joins TRBV27 to TRBJ2-4; D may be TRBD1 or TRBD2 (5 bases each). The CDR3 contains 15 residues. V gave up 2 bases and J gave up 4 bases, with 12 bases separating them. The germline gives CDR1 MNHEY, CDR2 SMNVEV (reference sequence).

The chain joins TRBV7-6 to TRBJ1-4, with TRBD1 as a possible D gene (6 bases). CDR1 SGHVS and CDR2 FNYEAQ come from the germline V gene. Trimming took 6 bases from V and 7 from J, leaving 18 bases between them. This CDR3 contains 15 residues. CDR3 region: CASRARDILSEKLFF. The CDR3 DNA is TGTGCCAGCAGGGCCCGGGACATCCTTAGTGAAAAACTGTTTTTT.